The T cell receptor (beta chain) described here comes from a study of T cell responses to AZD1222 COVID-19 vaccine. Study results and limitations: Across the whole spike, CD4 TCRs peaked at regions 160-218 and 743-854. Repertoire sampling was restricted to post-peak T cell response timepoints.

The CDR3 extends over 17 amino acids. The germline V gene has CDR1 SEHNR and CDR2 FQNEAQ (reference sequence). Germline trimming cut 5 bases from V and 0 bases from J; bases unmatched to any gene: 10. This clone was recorded many times. The target antigen is unknown. Generated by immunoSEQ multiplex PCR, the TCRdb table keeps only in-frame clones and is missing some. Here the sample spans roughly 120,000 clones, just under 90% being singletons. V is TRBV7-9 and J is TRBJ2-1; 7 bases agree with TRBD1. The sequence derives from an adult in good health. The sequencing used peripheral blood, collected on day 0 of AZD1222 vaccination. DNA for the CDR3: TGTGCCAGCAGCCCGAGGGTCGACAGGGTCTCCTACAATGAGCAGTTCTTC. Translated: CASSPRVDRVSYNEQFF.